This TCR beta chain was identified in a study of blood T cell repertoires in COVID-19. Study in general: T cells, B-cell-depleted T cells, or PBMCs supplied cDNA or gDNA.

Germline CDR1 SGDLS, CDR2 YYNGEE. Trimming at V came to 3 bases and at J to 7 bases, leaving 8 bases not matched to a gene. This CDR3 comprises 17 residues. Sequenced by immunoSEQ multiplex PCR; TCRdb stores in-frame clones only, minus some. Of around 250,000 clones in the sample, roughly 82% were seen once. Allocation to cohorts depended on clinical history reported by the participants. This rearrangement joins TRBV9 to TRBJ2-2; TRBD2 aligns across 14 bases. The sequence came from a woman aged 45 to 65 who had recovered from COVID-19. Material: PBMCs or T cells enriched from blood (not recorded which). The CDR3 DNA is TGTGCCAGCAGCGCCCGACTAGCGGGAGGGCCCGTCGGGGAGCTGTTTTTT. Translating gives CASSARLAGGPVGELFF.